This T cell receptor (beta chain) was retrieved from a study of Ad26.COV2.S vaccination and SARS-CoV-2 variants. Study details: Intramuscularly, Ad26.COV2.S was given either once or twice, 56 days apart.

Overall study results and limits: Placebo recipients showed lower spike-specific TCR breadth than vaccinees.

In regard to this clone: Its specificity is unknown.

This table comes from immunoSEQ multiplex PCR, and its TCRdb copy is limited to in-frame clones, with some not included. The sample has approximately 500,000 clones, around 88% seen once. Treatment given: around 19 received Ad26.COV2.S at low or high dose, single or two shots; about 5 received placebo; per-sample allocation not given. Material that was analyzed had been drawn on day 63 after the first vaccine or placebo injection. Within Boston, the person who donated was an adult of 18-55 years. The vaccine antigen was prefusion-stabilized Wuhan SARS-CoV-2 spike. There are 14 residues in the CDR3. Germline CDR1 LGHNA, CDR2 YSLEER. The V segment lost 1 base and the J segment 8 bases; nucleotides outside the gene matches: 4.

This receptor was identified in a person between 18 and 65 years old who received the Ad26.COV2.S COVID-19 vaccine or a placebo. The chain combines TRBV4-3 with TRBJ2-1; 8 bases line up with TRBD2. The sequencing here drew on peripheral blood, taken in a trial of Ad26.COV2.S vaccine versus placebo. This CDR3 is CASSQGVTSDEQFF. The CDR3 DNA sequence: TGCGCCAGCAGCCAAGGTGTGACTAGCGATGAGCAGTTCTTC.